The 8 T cell receptor beta chains below come from one sample, sequenced in a study of cytomegalovirus exposure and HLA in healthy donors. 13 Jbeta primers and 60 Vbeta primers were used for the PCR. Data came from immunoSEQ multiplex PCR; TCRdb stores just in-frame clones and leaves some out. This sample has about 120,000 clones, with around four fifths found just once. The sample was PBMCs. Every receptor here comes from a man in his sixties in good health and CMV-seropositive.

The chain is built from TRBV5-6 and TRBJ2-1; a weak D match, TRBD2 (6 bases). Germline loops: CDR1 SGHDT, CDR2 YYEEEE. The ends were cut back, 0 bases at V and 9 bases at J, with 16 bases in the middle. The CDR3 length is 15 residues. The CDR3 nucleotides are TGTGCCAGCAGCTTGGGTGTGACTAGTCTCTTTGAGCAGTTCTTC. The encoded protein is CASSLGVTSLFEQFF. The entire variable domain, with the rest obtained from reference TRBV5-6 and TRBJ2-1, is as follows: DAGVTQSPTHLIKTRGQQVTLRCSPKSGHDTVSWYQQALGQGPQFIFQYYEEEERQRGNFPDRFSGHQFPNYSSELNVNALLLGDSALYLCASSLGVTSLFEQFFGPGTRLTVL.

J is TRBJ1-1 and V is TRBV5-6; TRBD1 is a possible D gene (5 bases). CDR3 size: 15 residues. Looked up from germline, CDR1 is SGHDT and CDR2 is YYEEEE. V dropped 1 base and J dropped 4 bases, with 14 bases sitting between them. The DNA for the CDR3 is TGTGCCAGCAGCTTGCCAACTCGGAGGGGCACTGAAGCTTTCTTT. The encoded protein is CASSLPTRRGTEAFF.

This chain connects TRBV5-1 to TRBJ2-5; 10 bases match TRBD2. The CDR3 is 18 amino acids. Germline values: CDR1 SGHRS, CDR2 YFSETQ. After removal of 0 bases from V and 4 bases from J, the junction contained 12 bases not matched to a gene. Here the CDR3 reads CASSLAGSGGAFRETQYF. The CDR3 coding sequence is TGCGCCAGCAGCTTGGCCGGGAGCGGGGGGGCCTTCAGAGAGACCCAGTACTTC.

With regard to this clone: The sample contains more than one DNA sequence encoding this CDR3. The chain is built from TRBV6-5 and TRBJ1-1; D is uncertain. This CDR3 has 13 residues. Germline V gene lookup returns CDR1 MNHEY and CDR2 SVGAGI. Trimming left V 6 bases short and J 4 bases short, with 12 bases between. The CDR3 protein is CASSYGQITEAFF. CDR3 DNA: TGTGCCAGCAGCTACGGGCAGATCACTGAAGCTTTCTTT.

V gene TRBV28 combines with J gene TRBJ1-2; the D is unclear. The V gene's germline CDR1 is MDHEN and CDR2 SYDVKM. The CDR3 is made up of 12 amino acids. V was clipped by 3 bases and J by 8 bases, with 10 bases between them. CDR3 DNA: TGTGCCAGCAGTTTTGCCGGGAGCGGCTACACCTTC. Amino acid sequence: CASSFAGSGYTF.

This clone was found a few times. The chain links TRBV27 to TRBJ1-5; a possible D gene is TRBD1 (5 bases). This CDR3 has 14 amino acids. CDR1 and CDR2 (germline): MNHEY, SMNVEV (reference sequence). Between the trimmed V and J ends, which lost 3 bases and 2 bases, there was a span of 8 bases. The CDR3 reads CASSLTGGNQPQHF. CDR3 nucleotides: TGTGCCAGCAGTTTGACGGGGGGCAATCAGCCCCAGCATTTT.

This clone was recorded a few times. The rearrangement uses TRBV5-1 and TRBJ1-1, with no clear D. V was cut by 0 bases and J by 1 base, with 10 bases left in between. The CDR3 is made up of 15 amino acids. Germline V lookup: CDR1 SGHRS, CDR2 YFSETQ. The CDR3 is CASSLDPGRNTEAFF. The CDR3 nucleotides read TGCGCCAGCAGCTTGGATCCGGGTCGGAACACTGAAGCTTTCTTT.

The chain joins TRBV7-9 to TRBJ1-4, with 9 bases fitting TRBD1. Losses at the gene ends were 5 bases for V and 6 bases for J; bases not matched to a gene: 1. Germline V CDR1 and CDR2: SEHNR, FQNEAQ (reference sequence). CDR3 length: 13 residues. This CDR3 is CASSTGGHEKLFF. CDR3 nucleotide sequence: TGTGCCAGCAGCACAGGGGGCCATGAAAAACTGTTTTTT.